The 10 T cell receptor beta chains below come from one sample, sequenced in a study of cytomegalovirus exposure and HLA in healthy donors. The study ran its PCR with 60 Vbeta and 13 Jbeta primers. Only in-frame clones appear in the TCRdb table, and some are missing; sequencing was by immunoSEQ multiplex PCR. The sample lists roughly 120,000 clones; 70% to 80% were seen once. Sequencing was done on a sample of PBMCs. Receptor source: a woman in her 40s in good health and CMV-seropositive.

This chain uses TRBV19 with TRBJ2-2, with a possible D match to TRBD2 (5 bases). Per germline, CDR1 LNHDA and CDR2 SQIVND (reference sequence). V lost 3 bases and J lost 8, with 10 bases in between. The CDR3 runs to 13 residues. CDR3: CASSMRGSGELFF. In DNA, the CDR3 is TGTGCCAGTAGTATGCGAGGGTCTGGGGAGCTGTTTTTT. Complete variable domain (other parts from reference TRBV19 and TRBJ2-2): DGGITQSPKYLFRKEGQNVTLSCEQNLNHDAMYWYRQDPGQGLRLIYYSQIVNDFQKGDIAEGYSVSREKKESFPLTVTSAQKNPTAFYLCASSMRGSGELFFGEGSRLTVL.

The V gene is TRBV5-8, the J gene TRBJ2-5; D gene unclear. Germline V gene sequence: CDR1 SGHTS, CDR2 YDEGEE. Trimming left V 10 bases short and J 4 bases short, with 17 bases between. The CDR3 is made up of 13 amino acids. CDR3 coding DNA: TGTGCCCGCTCCGGCGGCCCGCGAGAGACCCAGTACTTC. Translation: CARSGGPRETQYF. The full variable domain, its missing parts supplied by reference TRBV5-8 and TRBJ2-5, is EAGVTQSPTHLIKTRGQQATLRCSPISGHTSVYWYQQALGLGLQFLLWYDEGEERNRGNFPPRFSGRQFPNYSSELNVNALELEDSALYLCARSGGPRETQYFGPGTRLLVL.

The chain combines TRBV6-1 with TRBJ1-4; 7 bases fit TRBD1. The germline V gene encodes CDR1 MNHNS and CDR2 SASEGT. The J segment lost 5 bases and the V segment lost 6 bases, leaving 9 bases of the junction unmatched. The CDR3 loop spans 15 amino acids. For the CDR3, the DNA is TGTGCCAGCAGCGGAAGGGACAGCCTAAATGAAAAACTGTTTTTT. The encoded protein is CASSGRDSLNEKLFF.

The genes are TRBV10-3 and TRBJ2-5; D perhaps matches TRBD1 (6 bases). Trimming removed 4 bases at V and 3 bases at J, with 12 bases between. CDR1 is ENHRY, CDR2 SYGVKD, per germline. The CDR3 loop spans 14 amino acids. The CDR3 nucleotides read TGTGCCATCAGTGGCTTCAGGGGTGAAGAGACCCAGTACTTC. Translation gives CAISGFRGEETQYF.

The chain is built from TRBV6-5 and TRBJ1-1, with D possibly being TRBD1 (6 bases). Germline V gene lookup returns CDR1 MNHEY and CDR2 SVGAGI. The V end lost 1 base, the J end lost 1 base, and 10 bases lay between the germline ends. The CDR3 sequence is 15 residues long. CDR3 in DNA: TGTGCCAGCAGTTACTTTGGGGGGGCGAACACTGAAGCTTTCTTT. Protein product: CASSYFGGANTEAFF.

The J gene is TRBJ1-5, the V gene TRBV25-1; D gene uncertain. Per the germline V gene, CDR1 is MGHDK and CDR2 is SYGVNS. V lost 2 bases, J lost 5 bases, and 7 bases lay in between. The CDR3 runs to 13 residues. The CDR3 DNA sequence: TGTGCCAGCAGTGAAGAGTCGGATCAGCCCCAGCATTTT. Encoded protein: CASSEESDQPQHF.

The rearrangement uses TRBV2 and TRBJ1-1; D is undetermined. The CDR3 runs to 13 residues. Between the trimmed V and J ends, which lost 7 bases and 0 bases, there was a span of 9 bases. Germline V gene data show CDR1 as SNHLY and CDR2 as FYNNEI. The CDR3 protein is CASTYNLNTEAFF. The CDR3 bases are TGTGCCAGCACGTACAATCTGAACACTGAAGCTTTCTTT.

This chain joins TRBV7-2 and TRBJ2-5, with D possibly TRBD2 on 6 matching bases. V was cut by 4 bases and J by 0 bases, with 12 bases left in between. This CDR3 spans 15 amino acids. Germline CDR1 reads SGHTA; CDR2 reads FQGNSA. For the CDR3, the DNA is TGTGCCAGCAGCTCAGACGGGGGTTACCAAGAGACCCAGTACTTC. Its translation is CASSSDGGYQETQYF.

Points on this clone: The germline gene is not matched at one end of the junction; a read error may be the cause. The chain uses TRBV7-7 and TRBJ2-1; TRBD1 might be the D (6 bases). Germline CDR1 reads SSHAT; CDR2 reads FNYEAQ (reference sequence). CDR3 length: 15 amino acids. The CDR3 spells CASSEHRVSYNEQFF. DNA for the CDR3: TGTGCTAGCAGCGAACACAGGGTCTCCTACAATGAGCAGTTCTTC.

The chain recombines TRBV5-1 with TRBJ2-5, with a possible D match to TRBD1 (11 bases). Trimming pared 4 bases from V and 7 bases from J, leaving 17 bases between. Germline CDR1 is SGHRS and CDR2 is YFSETQ. The CDR3 totals 14 residues. In DNA, the CDR3 is TGCGCCAGCAGCACTAGCGGGACAGGGGGGACCCAGTACTTC. Protein sequence: CASSTSGTGGTQYF.